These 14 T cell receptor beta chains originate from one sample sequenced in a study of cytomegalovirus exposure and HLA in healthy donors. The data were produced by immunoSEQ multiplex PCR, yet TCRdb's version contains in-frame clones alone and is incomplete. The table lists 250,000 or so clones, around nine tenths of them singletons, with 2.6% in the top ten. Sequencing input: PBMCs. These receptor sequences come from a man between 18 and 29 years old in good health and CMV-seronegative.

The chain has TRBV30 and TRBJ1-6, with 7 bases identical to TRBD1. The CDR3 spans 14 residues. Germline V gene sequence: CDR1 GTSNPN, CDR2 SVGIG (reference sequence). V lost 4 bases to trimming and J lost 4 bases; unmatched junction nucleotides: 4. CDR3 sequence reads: CAWTQGQYNSPLHF. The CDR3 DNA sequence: TGTGCCTGGACCCAGGGACAGTATAATTCACCCCTCCACTTT.

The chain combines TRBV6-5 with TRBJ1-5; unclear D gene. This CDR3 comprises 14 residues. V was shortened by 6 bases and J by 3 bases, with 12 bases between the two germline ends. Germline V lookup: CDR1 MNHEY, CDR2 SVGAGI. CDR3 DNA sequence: TGTGCCAGCAGCCCTGGCATCGACAATCAGCCCCAGCATTTT. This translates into CASSPGIDNQPQHF.

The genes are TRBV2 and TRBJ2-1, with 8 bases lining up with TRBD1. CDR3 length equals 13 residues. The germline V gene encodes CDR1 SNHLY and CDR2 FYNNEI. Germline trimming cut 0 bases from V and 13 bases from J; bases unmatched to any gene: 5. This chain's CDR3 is CASSEAPGQDQFF. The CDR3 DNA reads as TGTGCCAGCAGTGAAGCGCCGGGACAGGACCAGTTCTTC.

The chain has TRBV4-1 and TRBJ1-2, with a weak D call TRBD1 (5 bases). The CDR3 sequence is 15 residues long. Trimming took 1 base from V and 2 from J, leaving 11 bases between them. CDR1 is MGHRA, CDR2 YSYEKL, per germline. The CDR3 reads CASSQAAAGNYGYTF. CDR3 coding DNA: TGCGCCAGCAGCCAAGCGGCGGCAGGGAACTATGGCTACACCTTC.

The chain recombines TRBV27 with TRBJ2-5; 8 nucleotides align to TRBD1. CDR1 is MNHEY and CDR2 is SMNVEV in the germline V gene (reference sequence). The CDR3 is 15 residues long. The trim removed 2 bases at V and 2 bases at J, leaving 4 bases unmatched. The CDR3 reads CASSLIWDRQETQYF. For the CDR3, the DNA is TGTGCCAGCAGTTTAATTTGGGACAGGCAAGAGACCCAGTACTTC.

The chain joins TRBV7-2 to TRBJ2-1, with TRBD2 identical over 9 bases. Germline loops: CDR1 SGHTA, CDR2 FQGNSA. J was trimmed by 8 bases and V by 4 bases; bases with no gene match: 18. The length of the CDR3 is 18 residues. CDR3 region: CASSWVDLRGGEVHEQFF. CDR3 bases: TGTGCCAGCAGCTGGGTCGACCTGCGGGGGGGCGAAGTACATGAGCAGTTCTTC. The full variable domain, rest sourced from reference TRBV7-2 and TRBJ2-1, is GAGVSQSPSNKVTEKGKDVELRCDPISGHTALYWYRQSLGQGLEFLIYFQGNSAPDKSGLPSDRFSAERTGGSVSTLTIQRTQQEDSAVYLCASSWVDLRGGEVHEQFFGPGTRLTVL.

CDR3 DNA sequence: TGTGCCAGCTCACCACTAAGTGGGACTGGGACAGATACGCAGTATTTT. As protein: CASSPLSGTGTDTQYF. The chain has TRBV18 and TRBJ2-3; TRBD2 is a possible D gene (6 bases). Germline values: CDR1 KGHSH, CDR2 LQKENI. Deletions cut 1 base from V and 3 bases from J, with 14 bases between. The CDR3 runs to 16 residues.

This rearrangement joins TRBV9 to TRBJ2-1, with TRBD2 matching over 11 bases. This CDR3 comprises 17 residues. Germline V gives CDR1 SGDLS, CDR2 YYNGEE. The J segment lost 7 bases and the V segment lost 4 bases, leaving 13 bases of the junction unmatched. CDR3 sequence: CASSPRAGTSGLNEQFF. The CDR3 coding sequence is TGTGCCAGCAGCCCGAGAGCCGGGACTAGCGGTTTAAATGAGCAGTTCTTC.

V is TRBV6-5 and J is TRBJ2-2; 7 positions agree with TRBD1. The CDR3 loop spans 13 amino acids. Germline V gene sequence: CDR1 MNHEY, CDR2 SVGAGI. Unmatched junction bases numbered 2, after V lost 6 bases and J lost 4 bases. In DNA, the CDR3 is TGTGCCAGCAGGACAGGGCTCACCGGGGAGCTGTTTTTT. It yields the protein CASRTGLTGELFF.

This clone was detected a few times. The CDR3 nucleotides read TGTGCCAGCACCTATTGGACTAGCGGGAGTTCCACAGATACGCAGTATTTT. It translates to CASTYWTSGSSTDTQYF. This sequence joins TRBV2 and TRBJ2-3; 13 bases match TRBD2. The CDR3 loop spans 17 amino acids. The J segment lost 2 bases and the V segment lost 7 bases, leaving 9 bases of the junction unmatched. The germline V gene encodes CDR1 SNHLY and CDR2 FYNNEI.

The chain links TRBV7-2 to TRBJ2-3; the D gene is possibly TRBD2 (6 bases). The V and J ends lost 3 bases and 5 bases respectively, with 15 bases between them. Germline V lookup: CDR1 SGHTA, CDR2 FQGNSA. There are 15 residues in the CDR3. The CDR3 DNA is TGTGCCAGCAGCTTGGGGGACTGGCCACGAGATACGCAGTATTTT. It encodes CASSLGDWPRDTQYF.

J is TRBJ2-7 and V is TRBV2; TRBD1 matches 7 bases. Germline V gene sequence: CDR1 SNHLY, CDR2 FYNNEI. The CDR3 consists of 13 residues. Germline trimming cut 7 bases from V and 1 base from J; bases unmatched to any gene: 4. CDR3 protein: CASNRDSSYEQYF. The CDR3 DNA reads TGTGCCAGCAATAGGGACAGTTCCTACGAGCAGTACTTC.

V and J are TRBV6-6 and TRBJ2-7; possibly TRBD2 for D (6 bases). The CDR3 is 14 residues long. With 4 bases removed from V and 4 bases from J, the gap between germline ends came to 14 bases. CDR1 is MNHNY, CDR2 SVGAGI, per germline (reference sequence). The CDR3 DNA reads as TGTGCCAGCAGTTCCTCCGGGAGCCGATACGAGCAGTACTTC. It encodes CASSSSGSRYEQYF.

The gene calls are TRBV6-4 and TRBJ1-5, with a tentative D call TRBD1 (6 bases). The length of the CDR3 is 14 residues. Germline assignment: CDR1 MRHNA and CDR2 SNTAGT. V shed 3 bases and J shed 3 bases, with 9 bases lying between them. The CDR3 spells CASSEQGTNQPQHF. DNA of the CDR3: TGTGCCAGCAGTGAGCAGGGGACCAATCAGCCCCAGCATTTT.